There are many counts of the clone carrying this T cell receptor (beta chain). As yet, its antigen is unknown. The cDNA was generated by 5'RACE with 10-nucleotide random UMIs. TCRdb processed the 5' RACE reads anew with MiXCR; each CDR3 protein has one entry. The repertoire holds some 38,000 distinct CDR3 sequences, with around an eighth as singletons. Where libraries were unsorted, they were derived from 2 million PBMCs stored at -80 degrees C. This entry is derived from a study of neurological immune-mediated disorders. General study findings and limits: The expanded clones of different subjects shared no CDR3 amino acid sequences (suggesting private repertoires in all groups).

CDR1 is SGHRS and CDR2 is YFSETQ in the germline V gene. Deletions cut 3 bases from V and 3 bases from J, with 16 bases between. The CDR3 is made up of 15 amino acids. This rearrangement joins TRBV5-1 to TRBJ2-7; tentative D call: TRBD1 (6 bases). The sample consisted of PBMCs. This sequence was found in a woman between 50 and 59 years old with HTLV-1-associated myelopathy (HAM/TSP). The CDR3 DNA follows: TGCGCCAGCAGCTGGGACACGGCCTCGGGCTACGAGCAGTACTTC. As protein: CASSWDTASGYEQYF.